This T cell receptor beta chain was found in a study of Ad26.COV2.S vaccination and SARS-CoV-2 variants. About the research overall: Dosing was one shot or two shots 56 days apart. Study-level points and caveats: Assessments of TCR breadth and depth may have underestimated the total T cell responses. Greater spike-specific TCR breadth was seen in vaccine recipients than in placebo recipients.

Points on this clone: What it binds is not known.

The treatment is: 15 to 20 received Ad26.COV2.S at low or high dose, single or two shots; about 5 received placebo; per-sample allocation not given. Sample collection was performed on day 63 after the first vaccine or placebo injection. This Boston cohort included adults aged 18-55 years. The repertoire was sequenced with immunoSEQ multiplex PCR; TCRdb's copy has only in-frame clones and lacks some. The data hold 380,000 or so clones, with less than 90% observed a single time. CDR3 length: 13 residues. Germline CDR1 reads SQVTM; CDR2 reads ANQGSEA. The V end lost 1 base, the J end lost 11 bases, and 16 bases lay between the germline ends.

The chain employs TRBV29-1 and TRBJ2-3; a weak D match, TRBD1 (6 bases). The sample consisted of peripheral blood, taken in a trial of Ad26.COV2.S vaccine versus placebo. This TCR came from a person aged 18 to 65 who received the Ad26.COV2.S COVID-19 vaccine or a placebo. CDR3 DNA sequence: TGCAGCGTTGAAGTAACGCCGGGACATAGGCAGTATTTT. It translates to CSVEVTPGHRQYF.